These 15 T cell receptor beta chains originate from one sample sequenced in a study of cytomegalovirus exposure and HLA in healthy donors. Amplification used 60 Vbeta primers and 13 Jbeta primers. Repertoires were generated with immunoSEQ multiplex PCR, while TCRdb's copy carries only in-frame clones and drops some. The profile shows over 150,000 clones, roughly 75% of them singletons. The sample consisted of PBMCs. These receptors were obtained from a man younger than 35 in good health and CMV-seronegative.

The CDR3 region has the DNA TGTGCCAGCAGCTTAGAGCAGACAGGGCCTAACTATGGCTACACCTTC. Its translation is CASSLEQTGPNYGYTF. The V and J genes are TRBV7-9 and TRBJ1-2; TRBD1 matches at 7 bases. With V trimmed by 1 base and J by 0 bases, 5 bases remained unmatched. The CDR3 length is 16 residues. Germline V CDR1 and CDR2: SEHNR, FQNEAQ (reference sequence).

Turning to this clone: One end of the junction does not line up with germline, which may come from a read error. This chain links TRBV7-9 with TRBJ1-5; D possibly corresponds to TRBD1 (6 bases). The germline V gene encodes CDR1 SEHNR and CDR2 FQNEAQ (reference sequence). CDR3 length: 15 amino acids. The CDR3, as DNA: TGTTCCAGCAGCTCCACTGGGCCAGGGGATCAGCCCCAGCATTTT. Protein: CSSSSTGPGDQPQHF.

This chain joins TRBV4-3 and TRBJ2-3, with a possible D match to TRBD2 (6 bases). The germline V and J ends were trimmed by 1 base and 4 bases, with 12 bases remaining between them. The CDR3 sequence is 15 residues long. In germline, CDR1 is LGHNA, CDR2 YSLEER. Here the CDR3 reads CASSQGGGEADTQYF. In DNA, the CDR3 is TGCGCCAGCAGCCAAGGGGGTGGGGAGGCAGATACGCAGTATTTT.

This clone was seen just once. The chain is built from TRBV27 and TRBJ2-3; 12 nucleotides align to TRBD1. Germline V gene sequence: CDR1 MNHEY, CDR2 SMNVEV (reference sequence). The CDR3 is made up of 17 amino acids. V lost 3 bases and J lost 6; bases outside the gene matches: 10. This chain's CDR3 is CASSLIGTGGEVDTQYF. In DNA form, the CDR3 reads TGTGCCAGCAGTTTGATTGGGACAGGGGGCGAAGTCGATACGCAGTATTTT.

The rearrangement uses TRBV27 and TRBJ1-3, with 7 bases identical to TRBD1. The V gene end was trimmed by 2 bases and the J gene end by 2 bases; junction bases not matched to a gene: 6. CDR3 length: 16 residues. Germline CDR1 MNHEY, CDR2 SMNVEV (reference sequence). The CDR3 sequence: CASSLTSTGTGNTIYF. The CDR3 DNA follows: TGTGCCAGCAGTTTAACCTCGACAGGGACTGGAAACACCATATATTTT.

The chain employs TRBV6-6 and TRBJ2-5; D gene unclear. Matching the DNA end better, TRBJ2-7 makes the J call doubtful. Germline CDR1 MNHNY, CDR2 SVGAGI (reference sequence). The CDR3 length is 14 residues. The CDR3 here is CASSARTASYEQYF. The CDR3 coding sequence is TGTGCCAGCAGTGCCCGAACCGCTTCCTACGAGCAGTACTTC.

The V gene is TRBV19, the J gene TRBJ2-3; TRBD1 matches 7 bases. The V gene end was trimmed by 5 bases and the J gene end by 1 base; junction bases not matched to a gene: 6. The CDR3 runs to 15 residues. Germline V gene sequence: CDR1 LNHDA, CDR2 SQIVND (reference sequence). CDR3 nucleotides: TGTGCCAGTAGTGAGTCAGGGGGTGGCACAGATACGCAGTATTTT. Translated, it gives CASSESGGGTDTQYF.

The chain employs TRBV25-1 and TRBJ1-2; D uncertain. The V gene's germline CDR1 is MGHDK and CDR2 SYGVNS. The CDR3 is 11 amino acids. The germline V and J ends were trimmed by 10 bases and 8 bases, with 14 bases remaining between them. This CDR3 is CATYTRLGYTF. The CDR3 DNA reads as TGTGCCACCTATACCCGCCTGGGCTACACCTTC.

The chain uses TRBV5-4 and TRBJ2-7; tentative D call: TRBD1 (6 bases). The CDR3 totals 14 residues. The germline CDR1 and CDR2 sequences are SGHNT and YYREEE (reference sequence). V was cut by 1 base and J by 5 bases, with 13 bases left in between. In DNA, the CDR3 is TGTGCCAGCAGCTTGCAGGGGCGCATTCACGAGCAGTACTTC. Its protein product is CASSLQGRIHEQYF.

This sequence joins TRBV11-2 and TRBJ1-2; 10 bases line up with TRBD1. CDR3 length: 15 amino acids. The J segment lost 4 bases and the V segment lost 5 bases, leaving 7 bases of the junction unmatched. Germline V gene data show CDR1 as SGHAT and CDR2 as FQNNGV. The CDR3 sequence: CASSVDRGRSYGYTF. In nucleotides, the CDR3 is TGTGCCAGCAGCGTTGACAGGGGGCGCAGCTATGGCTACACCTTC.

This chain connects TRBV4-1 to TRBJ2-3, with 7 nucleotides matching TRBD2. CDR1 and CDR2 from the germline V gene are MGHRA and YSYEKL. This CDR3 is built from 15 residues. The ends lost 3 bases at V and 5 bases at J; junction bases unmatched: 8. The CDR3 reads CASSHRGSAQDTQYF. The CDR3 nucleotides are TGCGCCAGCAGCCACCGCGGGAGTGCGCAAGATACGCAGTATTTT.

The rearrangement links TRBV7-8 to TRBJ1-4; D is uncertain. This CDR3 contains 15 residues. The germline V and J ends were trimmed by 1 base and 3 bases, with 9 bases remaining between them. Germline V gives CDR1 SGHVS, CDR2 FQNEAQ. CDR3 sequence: CASSLEGRANEKLFF. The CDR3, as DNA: TGTGCCAGCAGCTTAGAAGGGCGGGCTAATGAAAAACTGTTTTTT.

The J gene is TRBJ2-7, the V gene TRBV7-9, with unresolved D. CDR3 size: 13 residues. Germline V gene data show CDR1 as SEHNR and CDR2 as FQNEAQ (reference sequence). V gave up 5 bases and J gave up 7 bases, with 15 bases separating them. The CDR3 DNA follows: TGTGCCAGCAGCCCCCCTACCAGAGGTGAGCAGTACTTC. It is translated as CASSPPTRGEQYF.

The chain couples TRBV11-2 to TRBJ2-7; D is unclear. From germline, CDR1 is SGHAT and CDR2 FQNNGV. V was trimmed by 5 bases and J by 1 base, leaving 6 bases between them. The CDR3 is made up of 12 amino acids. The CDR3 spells CASSPHSYEQYF. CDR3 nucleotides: TGTGCCAGCAGCCCCCATTCCTACGAGCAGTACTTC.

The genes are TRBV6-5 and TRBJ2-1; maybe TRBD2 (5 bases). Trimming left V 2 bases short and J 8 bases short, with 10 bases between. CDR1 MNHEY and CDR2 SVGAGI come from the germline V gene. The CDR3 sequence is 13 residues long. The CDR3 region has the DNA TGTGCCAGCAGTTACCGTGACTATTATGAGCAGTTCTTC. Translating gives CASSYRDYYEQFF.